This record covers a single T cell receptor (beta chain). Its matching antigen is unknown. This sample is part of a study of cytomegalovirus exposure and HLA in healthy donors. In the study overall: Some 80 million unique TCR sequences came from HLA-typed donors in an early release. Whole-study findings and limits: The dataset shows that most TCR sequences were rare, while some public TCRs occurred in many donors.

The study ran its PCR with 60 Vbeta and 13 Jbeta primers. The protocol was immunoSEQ multiplex PCR, while the TCRdb copy is restricted to in-frame clones and leaves out a portion. The sample consists of about 140,000 clones, approximately 71% of them appearing once. This CDR3 spans 14 amino acids. Trimming cost V 5 bases and J 4 bases, with 15 bases left between them. Germline V gives CDR1 SGHVS, CDR2 FNYEAQ. The V and J genes are TRBV7-6 and TRBJ2-7; D not resolved. The sequence was collected from a man aged 40-55 years in good health and CMV-seronegative. Source material: PBMCs. In nucleotides, the CDR3 is TGTGCCAGCAGCCCCCGAGGCGGATCTTACGAGCAGTACTTC. Translating gives CASSPRGGSYEQYF.